What follows are 19 T cell receptor beta chains derived from one specimen sequenced in a study of CD8 T cells in Susac syndrome. After extraction with the RNeasy kit, about 0.45 to 1 ug of the RNA was reverse transcribed using random hexamers. TCRdb re-called the immunoSEQ multiplex PCR reads with MiXCR, one entry per CDR3 protein. There are approximately 190,000 distinct CDR3 sequences in the sample; approximately 94% occur only once, and around 0.096% lies in the top ten. Source material: CD4+ T cells from PBMCs. The receptors originated from a human donor with Susac syndrome.

This chain uses TRBV6-5 with TRBJ2-7, with D hard to call. The CDR3 totals 13 residues. Looked up from germline, CDR1 is MNHEY and CDR2 is SVGAGI. The V and J ends lost 1 base and 6 bases respectively, with 10 bases between them. The CDR3 region is CASSYFSQSEQYF. The DNA for the CDR3 is TGTGCCAGCAGTTACTTTTCCCAGAGCGAGCAGTACTTC.

This chain links TRBV29-1 with TRBJ1-2; 7 bases agree with TRBD1. The V gene end was trimmed by 4 bases and the J gene end by 13 bases; junction bases not matched to a gene: 12. CDR3 length: 12 amino acids. The germline V gene encodes CDR1 SQVTM and CDR2 ANQGSEA. CDR3 nucleotides: TGCAGCGTTGTAGGGCAGGGGGTCCCCTTCACCTTC. Its protein is CSVVGQGVPFTF.

The rearrangement links TRBV6-5 to TRBJ1-1; D not certain. V lost 6 bases and J lost 1, with 12 bases in between. Germline V lookup: CDR1 MNHEY, CDR2 SVGAGI. The CDR3 totals 14 residues. CDR3 DNA: TGTGCCAGCAGCCTTACGACGCAGAACACTGAAGCTTTCTTT. Translating gives CASSLTTQNTEAFF.

This chain connects TRBV15 to TRBJ2-7; D is ambiguous. The germline CDR1 and CDR2 sequences are LNHNV and YYDKDF (reference sequence). This CDR3 spans 13 amino acids. V lost 0 bases and J lost 6, with 9 bases in between. CDR3 sequence: CATSRDPGSEQYF. The CDR3 DNA is TGTGCCACCAGCAGAGATCCTGGTAGCGAGCAGTACTTC. The full variable domain, its missing parts supplied by reference TRBV15 and TRBJ2-7, is DAMVIQNPRYQVTQFGKPVTLSCSQTLNHNVMYWYQQKSSQAPKLLFHYYDKDFNNEADTPDNFQSRRPNTSFCFLDIRSPGLGDTAMYLCATSRDPGSEQYFGPGTRLTVT.

The chain is built from TRBV29-1 and TRBJ2-3, with a tentative D call TRBD1 (5 bases). The V gene lost 6 bases and the J gene lost 2 bases, with 12 bases spanning the gap. The CDR3 contains 13 residues. Germline lookup yields CDR1 SQVTM and CDR2 ANQGSEA. The CDR3 DNA reads TGCAGCGTGCGGCTCAGGGTCACAGATACGCAGTATTTT. Residues: CSVRLRVTDTQYF.

The chain combines TRBV6-5 with TRBJ1-2, with 8 bases matching TRBD1. Germline-derived CDR1 and CDR2 are MNHEY and SVGAGI. The CDR3 extends over 14 amino acids. V lost 2 bases and J lost 7; bases outside the gene matches: 6. CDR3 DNA: TGTGCCAGCAGTTACGGGCAGGGGGCTGGTGGCTACACCTTC. This encodes CASSYGQGAGGYTF.

J is TRBJ1-4 and V is TRBV20-1; TRBD1 matches 8 bases. The CDR3 spans 14 residues. Germline CDR1 DFQATT, CDR2 SNEGSKA (reference sequence). V was pared by 6 bases and J by 7 bases, with 10 bases of the junction left unmatched. The CDR3 region is CSATDRGEGEKLFF. For the CDR3, the DNA is TGCAGTGCCACCGACAGGGGCGAGGGTGAAAAACTGTTTTTT.

J is TRBJ1-4 and V is TRBV18, with unresolved D. V lost 4 bases and J 7 bases, leaving 19 bases between the germline ends. Germline V CDR1 and CDR2: KGHSH, LQKENI. This CDR3 is 16 amino acids long. CDR3 region: CASSLMAESGPEKLFF. The CDR3 DNA reads as TGTGCCAGCTCACTCATGGCGGAAAGTGGGCCTGAAAAACTGTTTTTT.

The chain is built from TRBV2 and TRBJ2-1, with 9 bases aligning to TRBD2. This CDR3 is 16 amino acids long. Germline V CDR1 and CDR2: SNHLY, FYNNEI. V was pared by 1 base and J by 6 bases, with 7 bases of the junction left unmatched. CDR3 in DNA: TGTGCCAGCAGTGAAGTAAGGACTAGCGCTGGCAATGAGCAGTTCTTC. Translated, it gives CASSEVRTSAGNEQFF. Full variable domain (outside the CDR3, taken from reference TRBV2 and TRBJ2-1): EPEVTQTPSHQVTQMGQEVILRCVPISNHLYFYWYRQILGQKVEFLVSFYNNEISEKSEIFDDQFSVERPDGSNFTLKIRSTKLEDSAMYFCASSEVRTSAGNEQFFGPGTRLTVL.

The chain couples TRBV30 to TRBJ1-3; the D is unclear. CDR3 size: 14 residues. Trimming cost V 0 bases and J 3 bases, with 9 bases left between them. Germline V gene sequence: CDR1 GTSNPN, CDR2 SVGIG (reference sequence). The CDR3 region is CAWSVRRSGNTIYF. The CDR3 bases are TGTGCCTGGAGTGTACGGCGAAGTGGAAACACCATATATTTT.

The chain joins TRBV5-1 to TRBJ2-7, with TRBD2 as a possible D gene (7 bases). The CDR3 is 13 residues long. The germline V gene encodes CDR1 SGHRS and CDR2 YFSETQ. Trimming pared 4 bases from V and 3 bases from J, leaving 11 bases between. The CDR3 is CASSPGGLYEQYF. CDR3 nucleotides: TGCGCCAGCAGCCCGGGGGGCCTCTACGAGCAGTACTTC. Together with reference TRBV5-1 and TRBJ2-7, the CDR3 gives the full variable domain: KAGVTQTPRYLIKTRGQQVTLSCSPISGHRSVSWYQQTPGQGLQFLFEYFSETQRNKGNFPGRFSGRQFSNSRSEMNVSTLELGDSALYLCASSPGGLYEQYFGPGTRLTVT.

A few counts support this clonotype. CDR3 loop: CASSPRDSSYEQYF. CDR3 DNA: TGTGCCAGCAGCCCCCGGGACAGCTCCTACGAGCAGTACTTC. The chain combines TRBV6-1 with TRBJ2-7; 7 nucleotides line up with TRBD1. The junction had 5 bases not matched to a gene; V was cut back by 6 bases and J by 0 bases. The CDR3 consists of 14 residues. Germline V lookup: CDR1 MNHNS, CDR2 SASEGT.

The J gene is TRBJ1-2, the V gene TRBV27, with a weak D call TRBD1 (5 bases). Trimming shortened V by 5 bases and J by 0 bases, and 13 bases separated the two germline ends. Germline V lookup: CDR1 MNHEY, CDR2 SMNVEV (reference sequence). The CDR3 sequence is 15 residues long. CDR3 region: CASSPRDGPNYGYTF. For the CDR3, the DNA is TGTGCCAGCAGTCCCCGGGACGGACCTAACTATGGCTACACCTTC.

The chain carries TRBV19 and TRBJ2-5; 9 nucleotides align to TRBD1. CDR1 is LNHDA and CDR2 is SQIVND in the germline V gene (reference sequence). The length of the CDR3 is 14 residues. V was pared by 3 bases and J by 5 bases, with 4 bases of the junction left unmatched. This chain's CDR3 is CASSITGGWETQYF. CDR3 in DNA: TGTGCCAGTAGTATTACAGGGGGCTGGGAGACCCAGTACTTC.

The sample holds one count of this clonotype. The rearrangement uses TRBV20-1 and TRBJ1-3, with unresolved D. Trimming took 6 bases from V and 0 from J, leaving 6 bases between them. Germline V gene lookup returns CDR1 DFQATT and CDR2 SNEGSKA (reference sequence). The CDR3 spans 12 residues. The CDR3 DNA reads TGCAGTGCGAGCGTCTCTGGAAACACCATATATTTT. This sequence encodes CSASVSGNTIYF.

The rearrangement links TRBV10-3 to TRBJ2-5; 9 nucleotides align to TRBD1. CDR1 ENHRY and CDR2 SYGVKD come from the germline V gene. Trimming at V came to 5 bases and at J to 1 base, leaving 5 bases not matched to a gene. CDR3 length equals 15 residues. The CDR3 nucleotides read TGTGCCATCAGTACGGACAGGGGAGGCCAAGAGACCCAGTACTTC. This encodes CAISTDRGGQETQYF.

DNA of the CDR3: TGCGCCAGCAGCTTGACTAGCGCGGGTGAGCAGTTCTTC. Translated, it gives CASSLTSAGEQFF. The gene calls are TRBV5-1 and TRBJ2-1; 7 bases are a match to TRBD2. There are 13 residues in the CDR3. Germline V gene sequence: CDR1 SGHRS, CDR2 YFSETQ. Trimming took 1 base from V and 9 from J; bases not matched to a gene: 4.

The rearrangement uses TRBV9 and TRBJ2-1; 11 nucleotides match TRBD2. Looked up from germline, CDR1 is SGDLS and CDR2 is YYNGEE. V shed 4 bases and J 13 bases; nucleotides not matched to a gene: 10. CDR3 size: 14 residues. The CDR3, as DNA: TGTGCCAGCAGCCCCCGTGGTAGCGGGGGGGAACAGTTCTTC. This encodes CASSPRGSGGEQFF.

This rearrangement joins TRBV20-1 to TRBJ1-6, with D perhaps TRBD1 (6 bases). V was trimmed by 5 bases and J by 8 bases, leaving 19 bases between them. The germline CDR1 and CDR2 sequences are DFQATT and SNEGSKA (reference sequence). The length of the CDR3 is 15 residues. Here the CDR3 DNA reads TGCAGTGCTCACCTGGGGGGGGCTGGTGATTCACCCCTCCACTTT. It is translated as CSAHLGGAGDSPLHF.